This T cell receptor beta chain was profiled in a study of T cell repertoires in cytomegalovirus infection. Via MiXCR, TCRdb re-called the reads, giving one row per CDR3 protein. This sample has 600,000 to 800,000 distinct CDR3 sequences, with about 24% found just once. Only a few counts were recorded for this clonotype. This TCR derives from a human donor in good health (CMV status not recorded). Some clones in this sample may be carry-over from other donors' samples. The sample taken for sequencing was CD8+ T cells from PBMCs.

DNA of the CDR3: TGTGCCAGTAGTATTGACAGGGGAATTTCCGGCACTGAAGCTTTCTTT. Translation: CASSIDRGISGTEAFF. The rearrangement links TRBV19 to TRBJ1-1, with 8 nucleotides matching TRBD1. CDR1 and CDR2 (germline): LNHDA, SQIVND (reference sequence). The CDR3 is 16 amino acids. The J segment lost 4 bases and the V segment lost 3 bases, leaving 10 bases of the junction unmatched.